This T cell receptor beta chain was obtained from a study of human T cells and chemical hapten exposure. TCRdb reprocessed the RACE reads via MiXCR and lists one record per CDR3 protein. The table includes about 200,000 distinct CDR3 sequences, around a quarter detected once. In this sample, this clonotype turned up a few times. The time point denotes: patch test 3, about 24 weeks after DPC sensitization. This sample's treatment: therapeutic diphenylcyclopropenone sensitization with weekly scalp DPC. This CDR3 comprises 11 residues. The germline V and J ends were trimmed by 5 bases and 9 bases, with 8 bases remaining between them. Germline CDR1 reads LNHDA; CDR2 reads SQIVND (reference sequence).

The starting material was whole blood, obtained in connection with sensitization to the hapten diphenylcyclopropenone (DPC). The J gene is TRBJ2-1, the V gene TRBV19; D gene ambiguous. The origin of this receptor is a woman aged 40 to 50 with alopecia areata. Some clones in this sample may be carry-over from other donors' samples. Here the CDR3 DNA reads TGTGCCAGTAGTTTTTGGGGTGAGCAGTTCTTC. Translated: CASSFWGEQFF. The full variable domain, rest sourced from reference TRBV19 and TRBJ2-1, is DGGITQSPKYLFRKEGQNVTLSCEQNLNHDAMYWYRQDPGQGLRLIYYSQIVNDFQKGDIAEGYSVSREKKESFPLTVTSAQKNPTAFYLCASSFWGEQFFGPGTRLTVL.